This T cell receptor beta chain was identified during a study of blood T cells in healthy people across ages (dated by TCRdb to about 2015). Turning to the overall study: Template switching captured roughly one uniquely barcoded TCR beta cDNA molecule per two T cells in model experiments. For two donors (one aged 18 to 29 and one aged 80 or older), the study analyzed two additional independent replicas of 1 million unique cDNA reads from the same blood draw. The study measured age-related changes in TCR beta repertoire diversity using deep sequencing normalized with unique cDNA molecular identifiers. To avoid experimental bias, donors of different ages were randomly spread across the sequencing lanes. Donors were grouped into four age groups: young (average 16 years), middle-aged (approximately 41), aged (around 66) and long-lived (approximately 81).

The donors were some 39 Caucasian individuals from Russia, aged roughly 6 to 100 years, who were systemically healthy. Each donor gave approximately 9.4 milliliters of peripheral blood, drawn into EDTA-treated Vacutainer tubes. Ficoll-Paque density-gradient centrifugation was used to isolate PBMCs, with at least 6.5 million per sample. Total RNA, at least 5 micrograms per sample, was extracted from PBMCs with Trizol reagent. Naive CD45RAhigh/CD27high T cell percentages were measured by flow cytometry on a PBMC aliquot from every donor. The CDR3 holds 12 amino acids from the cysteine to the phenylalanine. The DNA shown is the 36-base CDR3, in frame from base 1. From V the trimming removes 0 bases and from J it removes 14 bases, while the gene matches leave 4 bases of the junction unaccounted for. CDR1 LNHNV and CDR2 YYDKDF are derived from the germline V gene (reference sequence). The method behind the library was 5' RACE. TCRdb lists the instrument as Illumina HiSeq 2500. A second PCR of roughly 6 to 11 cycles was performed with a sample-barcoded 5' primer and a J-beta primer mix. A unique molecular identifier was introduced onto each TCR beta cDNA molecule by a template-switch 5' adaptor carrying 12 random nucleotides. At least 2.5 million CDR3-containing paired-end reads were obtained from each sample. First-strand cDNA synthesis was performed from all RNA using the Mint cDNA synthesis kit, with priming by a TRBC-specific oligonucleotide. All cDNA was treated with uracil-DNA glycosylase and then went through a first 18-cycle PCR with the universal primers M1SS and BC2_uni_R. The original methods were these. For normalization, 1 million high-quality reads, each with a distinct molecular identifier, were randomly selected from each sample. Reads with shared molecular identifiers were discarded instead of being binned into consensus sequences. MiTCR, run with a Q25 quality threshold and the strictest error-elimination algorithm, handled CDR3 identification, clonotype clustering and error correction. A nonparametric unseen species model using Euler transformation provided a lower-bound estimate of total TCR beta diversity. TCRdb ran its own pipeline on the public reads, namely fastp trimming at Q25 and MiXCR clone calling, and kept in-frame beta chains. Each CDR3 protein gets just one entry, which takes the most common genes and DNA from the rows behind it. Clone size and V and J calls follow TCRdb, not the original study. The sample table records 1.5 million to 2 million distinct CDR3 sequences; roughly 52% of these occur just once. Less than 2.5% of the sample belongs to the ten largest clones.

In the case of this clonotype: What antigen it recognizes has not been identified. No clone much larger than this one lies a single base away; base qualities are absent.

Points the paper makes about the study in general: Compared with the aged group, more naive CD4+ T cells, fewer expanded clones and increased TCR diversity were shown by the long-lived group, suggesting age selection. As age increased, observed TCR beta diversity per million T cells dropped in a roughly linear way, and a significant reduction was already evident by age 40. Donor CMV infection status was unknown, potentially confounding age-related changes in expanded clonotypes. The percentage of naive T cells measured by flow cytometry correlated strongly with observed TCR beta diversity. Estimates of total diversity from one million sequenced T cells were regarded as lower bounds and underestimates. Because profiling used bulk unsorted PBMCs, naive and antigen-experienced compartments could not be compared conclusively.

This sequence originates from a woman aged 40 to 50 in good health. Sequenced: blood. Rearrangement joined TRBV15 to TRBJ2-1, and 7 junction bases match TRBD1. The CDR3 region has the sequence CATSRDRQGEFF. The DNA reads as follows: TGTGCCACCAGCAGAGATAGACAGGGAGAGTTCTTC.